These T cell receptor beta chains were read from a single sample in a study of T cells of healthy individuals. TCRdb called the 5' RACE reads again in MiXCR, with one record for every CDR3 protein. The sample carries 85,000 to 100,000 distinct CDR3 sequences, approximately 18% recorded once. These receptors all stem from a human donor in good health. Each CDR3 is given with its conserved first and last residue. The D gene is left open where the match is weak. The size entry is marked missing in some rows and otherwise reads once, few, many or a size class.

j_call d_call v_call clone_size cdr3_nt cdr3_aa
TRBJ1-1 . TRBV5-4 . TGTGCCAGCAGCTTGAAGTCGACACCGAAAGCTTTCTTT CASSLKSTPKAFF
TRBJ2-5 . TRBV18 many TGTGCCAGCTCACCGATGCGGAGCGGAACGAAAGAGACCCAGTACTTC CASSPMRSGTKETQYF
TRBJ2-1 . TRBV29-1 few TGCAGCGTTGACCCGGGGAAGCGGAATGAGCAGTTCTTC CSVDPGKRNEQFF
TRBJ2-1 . TRBV5-1 few TGCGCCAGCAGCTTGGGGCAGGGGTCATACAATGAGCAGTTCTTC CASSLGQGSYNEQFF
TRBJ2-7 TRBD1 TRBV5-1 few TGCGCCAGCAGTTCTGGACAGGACGTGGAGCAGTACTTC CASSSGQDVEQYF
TRBJ2-2 TRBD2 TRBV20-1 many TGCAGTGCCGCGGGACTAGCGGGAGCCGGGGAGCTGTTTTTT CSAAGLAGAGELFF
TRBJ1-3 . TRBV28 few TGTGCCAGCAGTTTAGAGGGGTGGAACACCATATATTTT CASSLEGWNTIYF
TRBJ1-1 . TRBV14 many TGTGCCAGCAGCCAAGGGGACACCGGAGGGGATAAAGCTTTCTTT CASSQGDTGGDKAFF
TRBJ1-5 TRBD1 TRBV5-6 few TGTGCCAGCAGCGCGCGACAGGGGAATCAGCCCCAGCATTTT CASSARQGNQPQHF
TRBJ2-7 . TRBV24-1 . TGTGCCACCAGTGATTTTGAGGGCGAGCAGTACTTC CATSDFEGEQYF
TRBJ1-1 . TRBV2 few TGTGCCAGTCTTGGGACCGCGTACACTGAAGCTTTCTTT CASLGTAYTEAFF
TRBJ2-7 TRBD2 TRBV12-3/TRBV12-4 few TGTGCCAGCAGTCTAGCGGGGGGTAGGTACGAGCAGTACTTC CASSLAGGRYEQYF
TRBJ2-1 . TRBV20-1 many TGCAGTGCTCCGACACTCAATGAGCAGTTCTTC CSAPTLNEQFF
TRBJ1-5 . TRBV7-9 many TGTGCCAGCAGCCCGACAGTTTCGGGGTCCCAGCATTTT CASSPTVSGSQHF
TRBJ1-1 . TRBV3-1 . TGTGCCAGCAGCCAAGCCACCCTGGGACACGCTAACATGAACACTGAAGCTTTCTTT CASSQATLGHANMNTEAFF
TRBJ2-7 . TRBV28 few TGTGCCACAAACGGCCAGGGTAGCTCCTACGAGCAGTACTTC CATNGQGSSYEQYF
TRBJ1-5 TRBD1 TRBV6-6 . TGTGCCAGCAGTTGGACAGGGAATCAGCCCCAGCATTTT CASSWTGNQPQHF
TRBJ1-3 . TRBV6-1 many TGTGCCAGCAGTGAAGCAACGCCCGCCGTGGGAAACACCATATATTTT CASSEATPAVGNTIYF
TRBJ2-1 TRBD2 TRBV4-1 once TGCGTCAGCAGCCGAGGGACTAGAACCTACAATGAGCAGTTCTTC CVSSRGTRTYNEQFF
TRBJ1-6 . TRBV12-3/TRBV12-4 . TGTGCCAGCAGCGCCCGGGACGTTAATTCACCCCTCCACTTT CASSARDVNSPLHF
TRBJ1-5 . TRBV4-1 few TGCGCCAGCAGCCAACTCCCCATGGGCAAGCGCAATCAGCCCCAGCATTTT CASSQLPMGKRNQPQHF
TRBJ2-7 . TRBV6-5 . TGTGTCAGCGCCCCAGGGGAATGGGGATACGAGCAGTACTTC CVSAPGEWGYEQYF
TRBJ1-1 TRBD1 TRBV4-2 . TGTGCCAGCAGCCCACGATCCGGACAGGGAGTGAAGAACACTGAAGCTTTCTTT CASSPRSGQGVKNTEAFF
TRBJ2-1 . TRBV29-1 few TGCAGCGTTGCTCCAGGGGGGGTGAATGAGCAGTTCTTC CSVAPGGVNEQFF
TRBJ2-7 . TRBV20-1 . TGCAGTGCTAGAGGAACAGACAGCTCCTACGAGCAGTACTTC CSARGTDSSYEQYF
TRBJ2-3 . TRBV4-1 few TGCGCCAGCAGCCAAGATTTAAACAAGGCGAGCACAGATACGCAGTATTTT CASSQDLNKASTDTQYF
TRBJ2-5 TRBD1 TRBV7-9 . TGTGCCAGCAGCTTGACAGGGCGTCAAGAGACCCAGTACTTC CASSLTGRQETQYF
TRBJ1-3 . TRBV6-5 . TGTGCCAGCAGTTACATCGGGGCGCCAGGAAACACCATATATTTT CASSYIGAPGNTIYF
TRBJ1-1 . TRBV18 few TGTGCCAGCTCACGGGCAGATGGGGCTTTCTTT CASSRADGAFF
TRBJ2-5 TRBD2 TRBV20-1 . TGCAGTGCTAGAGCCCTTCTAGCGGTCGACTTCCAAGAGACCCAGTACTTC CSARALLAVDFQETQYF
TRBJ2-7 . TRBV14 few TGTGCCAGCAGTCTTGGACTCGGCTACGAGCAGTACTTC CASSLGLGYEQYF
TRBJ2-7 . TRBV20-1 few TGCAGTGCCTACGGCTCCTACGAGCAGTACTTC CSAYGSYEQYF
TRBJ2-5 . TRBV20-1 . TGCAGTGCTAGAGATGGGGGCAGGGCTGAGACCCAGTACTTC CSARDGGRAETQYF
TRBJ1-5 . TRBV10-2 . TGCGCCAGCAGTGAGGCAGGGCCCCCAAATAATCAGCCCCAGCATTTT CASSEAGPPNNQPQHF
TRBJ1-6 . TRBV7-8 . TGTGCCAGCAGCTACCAGAGCTCCTATAATTCACCCCTCCACTTT CASSYQSSYNSPLHF
TRBJ2-2 . TRBV4-3 . TGCGCCAGCAGCCGAGGAGACTTCGGCGGGGAGCTGTTTTTT CASSRGDFGGELFF
TRBJ2-1 . TRBV7-2 . TGTGCCAGCAGCTTAGTGCGGGACCCAATAGAGGGTAATGAGCAGTTCTTC CASSLVRDPIEGNEQFF
TRBJ2-1 . TRBV5-5 . TGTGCCAGCAGCTTGGTGGCTAGCGTGGGGAGCACCTACAATGAGCAGTTCTTC CASSLVASVGSTYNEQFF
TRBJ1-2 . TRBV14 few TGTGCCAGCAGCCAACTACACAACTATGGCTACACCTTC CASSQLHNYGYTF
TRBJ1-4 . TRBV7-9 few TGTGCCAGCAGCCCATACCAGGGTAATGGTGAAAAACTGTTTTTT CASSPYQGNGEKLFF
TRBJ1-5 . TRBV27 few TGTGCCAGCAGGACTAGGGATCAGCCCCAGCATTTT CASRTRDQPQHF